The 2 T cell receptor beta chains below come from one sample, sequenced in a study of blood T cell repertoires in COVID-19. Libraries were prepared by immunoSEQ multiplex PCR; TCRdb keeps only in-frame clonotypes and omits some of them. The sample has 200,000 to 300,000 clones; approximately 85% are singletons. The sequencing input was peripheral blood. These receptors were taken from a human donor in a cohort sampled during active COVID-19.

This clone has only a few counts. The chain has TRBV18 and TRBJ1-1; D might be TRBD1 (5 bases). The CDR3 is made up of 14 amino acids. V was trimmed by 3 bases and J by 0 bases, leaving 8 bases between them. CDR1 KGHSH and CDR2 LQKENI come from the germline V gene. The CDR3 here is CASSPLGVNTEAFF. The CDR3 bases are TGTGCCAGCTCACCCCTAGGGGTGAACACTGAAGCTTTCTTT.

The chain combines TRBV2 with TRBJ2-1, with 8 bases aligning to TRBD2. The CDR3 covers 15 residues. Germline trimming cut 3 bases from V and 9 bases from J; bases unmatched to any gene: 10. Per germline, CDR1 SNHLY and CDR2 FYNNEI. The CDR3, as DNA: TGTGCCAGCAGTGACGATCGGGGGGGTTTTGGTGAGCAGTTCTTC. Protein product: CASSDDRGGFGEQFF.